This passage covers 10 T cell receptor beta chains from one sample sequenced in a study of OX40 agonist ivuxolimab in advanced cancers. Clones were sequenced by immunoSEQ multiplex PCR, and TCRdb holds only the in-frame ones, with some missing. Here the sample spans tens of thousands of clones, about 73% being singletons. This specimen consisted of CD4+ or CD8+ T cells sorted from blood, obtained in a trial of the OX40 agonist ivuxolimab. The receptors stem from an adult with an advanced solid tumor such as melanoma, head and neck, liver or kidney cancer.

This chain joins TRBV4-1 and TRBJ2-1; 15 bases agree with TRBD2. Looked up from germline, CDR1 is MGHRA and CDR2 is YSYEKL. V shed 3 bases and J 0 bases; nucleotides not matched to a gene: 3. This CDR3 is 18 amino acids long. The CDR3 DNA is TGCGCCAGCAGCCAGGGACTAGCGGGAGGTAGCTCCTACAATGAGCAGTTCTTC. Amino acids: CASSQGLAGGSSYNEQFF.

The table lists this clone with a few counts. The chain links TRBV4-1 to TRBJ1-1; D is uncertain. From germline, CDR1 is MGHRA and CDR2 YSYEKL. The CDR3 spans 14 residues. Trimming cost V 0 bases and J 2 bases, with 7 bases left between them. The CDR3 coding sequence is TGCGCCAGCAGCCAAGATATGGGAAACACTGAAGCTTTCTTT. It encodes CASSQDMGNTEAFF.

There are a few counts of this clone. J is TRBJ1-1 and V is TRBV29-1; no definite D call. The germline V gene encodes CDR1 SQVTM and CDR2 ANQGSEA. The CDR3 covers 11 residues. The CDR3 DNA is TGCAGGGGAGACTCGAACACTGAAGCTTTCTTT. It is translated as CRGDSNTEAFF.

The gene calls are TRBV27 and TRBJ2-5, with D perhaps TRBD1 (6 bases). Germline CDR1 is MNHEY and CDR2 is SMNVEV (reference sequence). Trimming pared 7 bases from V and 5 bases from J, leaving 14 bases between. The CDR3 runs 13 residues. Here the CDR3 reads CASTSLRGETQYF. The CDR3 nucleotides are TGTGCCAGCACCTCCCTTAGGGGGGAGACCCAGTACTTC.

This chain's CDR3 is CASRKSEDTEAFF. CDR3 nucleotides: TGTGCCAGCAGAAAGTCCGAGGACACTGAAGCTTTCTTT. The rearrangement joins TRBV2 to TRBJ1-1; D not resolved. Germline-derived CDR1 and CDR2 are SNHLY and FYNNEI. The CDR3 length is 13 residues. Trimming took off 6 bases at V and 3 bases at J, with 11 bases between the two ends.

A few counts support this clone. The chain carries TRBV21-1 and TRBJ1-2; TRBD1, the table's D call, lacks a check against the DNA. TRBV21-1 is termed a pseudogene. This CDR3 has 13 amino acids. CDR3 loop: CASTLDRANGYTF. CDR3 DNA: TGTGCCAGCACCCTGGACAGGGCTAATGGCTACACCTTC.

J is TRBJ2-7 and V is TRBV11-2; 12 bases line up with TRBD2. Germline assignment: CDR1 SGHAT and CDR2 FQNNGV. The CDR3 extends over 18 amino acids. The J segment lost 9 bases and the V segment lost 4 bases, leaving 19 bases of the junction unmatched. The CDR3 DNA follows: TGTGCCAGCAGCTCTTTATTCCAATTCCTAGCGGGGGGGCTTAGGCAGTACTTC. Translating it yields CASSSLFQFLAGGLRQYF.

The chain carries TRBV15 and TRBJ1-6; D remains ambiguous. V was pared by 1 base and J by 8 bases, with 3 bases between. Per the germline V gene, CDR1 is LNHNV and CDR2 is YYDKDF (reference sequence). CDR3 length: 12 residues. The CDR3 region is CATSRGYSPLHF. Written as DNA, the CDR3 is TGTGCCACCAGCAGAGGGTATTCACCCCTCCACTTT.

There are many counts of this clone. V usage is TRBV18 and J usage is TRBJ2-1; 13 nucleotides align to TRBD2. The germline gives CDR1 KGHSH, CDR2 LQKENI. CDR3 length: 16 residues. Trimming cost V 5 bases and J 2 bases; bases outside gene matches: 3. This chain's CDR3 is CASSYGTSGTYNEQFF. The CDR3, as DNA: TGTGCCAGCTCATATGGGACTAGCGGGACCTACAATGAGCAGTTCTTC. Full variable domain (remainder filled in from reference TRBV18 and TRBJ2-1): NAGVMQNPRHLVRRRGQEARLRCSPMKGHSHVYWYRQLPEEGLKFMVYLQKENIIDESGMPKERFSAEFPKEGPSILRIQQVVRGDSAAYFCASSYGTSGTYNEQFFGPGTRLTVL.

V usage is TRBV25-1 and J usage is TRBJ1-2; D is ambiguous. V was clipped by 2 bases and J by 3 bases, with 7 bases between them. This CDR3 is built from 13 residues. The germline CDR1 and CDR2 sequences are MGHDK and SYGVNS. The DNA of the CDR3 is TGTGCCAGCAGTGAACAGCTTGACTATGGCTACACCTTC. This sequence encodes CASSEQLDYGYTF.